What follows is one T cell receptor (beta chain) and its context. This entry comes from a study of T cell changes during pregnancy in multiple sclerosis. Data came from immunoSEQ multiplex PCR; TCRdb stores just in-frame clones and leaves some out. Here the sample spans about 41,000 clones, roughly 90% being singletons. This CDR3 has 15 residues. Germline V gives CDR1 SEHNR, CDR2 FQNEAQ (reference sequence). V was shortened by 2 bases and J by 4 bases, with 14 bases between the two germline ends. The V call is TRBV7-9, the J call TRBJ1-2, with D unclear. The sequencing used CD8+ T cells from peripheral blood mononuclear cells, collected in the third trimester of pregnancy. This clonotype originated in a female donor with multiple sclerosis, enrolled in a pregnancy study. The CDR3 sequence: CASSLILEEVYGYTF. The CDR3 region has the DNA TGTGCCAGCAGCTTAATCCTGGAGGAGGTCTATGGCTACACCTTC.